These 2 T cell receptor beta chains were sequenced from one sample in a study of blood T cells in healthy people across ages. A J-beta primer mix and a sample-barcoded 5' primer were used in a second PCR of roughly 7 to 12 cycles. TCRdb redid the calling of the 5' RACE reads with MiXCR, one entry per CDR3 protein. In the table there are 800,000 to 1,000,000 distinct CDR3 sequences, roughly 48% of which are singletons. The specimen was blood. The origin of the receptors is a man aged 30-40 years in good health.

In its sample, this clonotype was seen a few times. This chain uses TRBV11-2 with TRBJ2-3, with no clear D. Germline lookup yields CDR1 SGHAT and CDR2 FQNNGV. V lost 1 base, J lost 0 bases, and 8 bases lay in between. The CDR3 covers 15 residues. The CDR3 sequence: CASSLVGVSTDTQYF. As DNA, the CDR3 is TGTGCCAGCAGCTTAGTTGGGGTTAGCACAGATACGCAGTATTTT.

V and J are TRBV6-2 or TRBV6-3 and TRBJ2-5; D gene unclear. The CDR3 spans 12 residues. Trimming took 10 bases from V and 3 from J, leaving 12 bases between them. Looked up from germline, CDR1 is MNHEY and CDR2 is SVGEGT. The CDR3 loop is CATKRVEETQYF. CDR3 DNA sequence: TGTGCCACCAAGCGCGTAGAAGAGACCCAGTACTTC.